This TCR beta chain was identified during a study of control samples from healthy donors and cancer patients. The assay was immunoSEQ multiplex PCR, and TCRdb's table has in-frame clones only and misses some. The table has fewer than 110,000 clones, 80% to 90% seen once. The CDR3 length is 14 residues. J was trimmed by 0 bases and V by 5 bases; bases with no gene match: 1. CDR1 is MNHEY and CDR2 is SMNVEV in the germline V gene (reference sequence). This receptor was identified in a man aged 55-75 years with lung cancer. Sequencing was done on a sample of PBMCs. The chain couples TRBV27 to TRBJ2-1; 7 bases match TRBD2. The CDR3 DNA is TGTGCCAGCAGTCGGGACTACTCCTACAATGAGCAGTTCTTC. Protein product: CASSRDYSYNEQFF.